This T cell receptor beta chain was sequenced in a study of blood T cell repertoires in COVID-19. On the study more broadly: Samples of COVID-19 (acute and convalescent) were obtained from the United States, Italy and Spain.

Profiled with immunoSEQ multiplex PCR; TCRdb holds only in-frame clones, not every one. The table lists fewer than 500,000 clones, roughly 90% of them singletons, with 0.95% to 1% in the top ten. Germline V gives CDR1 KGHDR, CDR2 SFDVKD. The CDR3 spans 16 residues. The J segment lost 5 bases and the V segment lost 4 bases, leaving 3 bases of the junction unmatched. Sequenced material: PBMCs or T cells enriched from blood (not recorded which). This chain connects TRBV24-1 to TRBJ2-2; 13 bases are shared with TRBD2. This TCR was recovered from a woman in her twenties or thirties with acute COVID-19. The CDR3 is CATSDRLAGGTGELFF. CDR3 in DNA: TGTGCCACCAGTGACAGACTAGCGGGGGGAACCGGGGAGCTGTTTTTT.